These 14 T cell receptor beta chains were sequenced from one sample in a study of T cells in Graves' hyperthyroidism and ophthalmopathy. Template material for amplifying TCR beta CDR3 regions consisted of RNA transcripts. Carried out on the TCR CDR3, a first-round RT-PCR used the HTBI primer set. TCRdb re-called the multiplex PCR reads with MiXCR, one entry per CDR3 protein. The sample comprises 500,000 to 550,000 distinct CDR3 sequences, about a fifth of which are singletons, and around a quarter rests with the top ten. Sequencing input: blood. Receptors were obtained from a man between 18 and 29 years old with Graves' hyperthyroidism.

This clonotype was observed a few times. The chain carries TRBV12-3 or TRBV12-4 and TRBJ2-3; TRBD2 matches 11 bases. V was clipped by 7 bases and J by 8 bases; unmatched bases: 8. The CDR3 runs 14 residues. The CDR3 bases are TGTGCCAGCACCCTAGCGGGGGGAGGTGGTACGCAGTATTTT. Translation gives CASTLAGGGGTQYF.

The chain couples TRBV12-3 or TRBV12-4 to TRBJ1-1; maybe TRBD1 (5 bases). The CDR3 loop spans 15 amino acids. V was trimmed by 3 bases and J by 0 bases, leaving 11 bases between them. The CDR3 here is CASSFWRTLNTEAFF. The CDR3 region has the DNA TGTGCCAGCAGTTTCTGGAGGACACTGAACACTGAAGCTTTCTTT.

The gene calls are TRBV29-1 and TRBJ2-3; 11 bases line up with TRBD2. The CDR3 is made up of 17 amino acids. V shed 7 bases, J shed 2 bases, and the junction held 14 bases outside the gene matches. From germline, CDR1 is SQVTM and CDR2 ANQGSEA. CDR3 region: CSGKTSGATEITDTQYF. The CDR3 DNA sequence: TGCAGCGGAAAGACTAGCGGGGCGACTGAAATCACAGATACGCAGTATTTT.

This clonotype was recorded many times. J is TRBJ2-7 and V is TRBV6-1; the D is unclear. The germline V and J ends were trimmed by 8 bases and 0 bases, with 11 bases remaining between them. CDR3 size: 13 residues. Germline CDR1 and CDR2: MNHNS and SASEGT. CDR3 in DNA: TGTGCCAGCTCGGTGACGGGCTCCTACGAGCAGTACTTC. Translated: CASSVTGSYEQYF.

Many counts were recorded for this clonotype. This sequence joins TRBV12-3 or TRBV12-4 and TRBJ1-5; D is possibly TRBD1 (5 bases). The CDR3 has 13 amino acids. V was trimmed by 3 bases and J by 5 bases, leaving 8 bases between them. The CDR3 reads CASSLFRDQPQHF. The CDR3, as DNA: TGTGCCAGCAGTTTGTTCAGGGATCAGCCCCAGCATTTT.

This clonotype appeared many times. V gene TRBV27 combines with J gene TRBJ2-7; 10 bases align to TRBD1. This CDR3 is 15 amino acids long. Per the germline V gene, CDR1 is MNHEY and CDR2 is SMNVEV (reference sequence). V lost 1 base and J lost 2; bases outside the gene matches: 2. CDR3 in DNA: TGTGCCAGCAGTTTATGGGGGACAGGGGCCTACGAGCAGTACTTC. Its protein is CASSLWGTGAYEQYF.

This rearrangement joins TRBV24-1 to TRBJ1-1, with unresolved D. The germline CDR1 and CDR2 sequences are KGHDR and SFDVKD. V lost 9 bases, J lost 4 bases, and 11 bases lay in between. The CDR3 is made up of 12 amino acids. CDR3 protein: CATGRDGTEAFF. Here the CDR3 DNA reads TGTGCCACCGGAAGGGATGGCACTGAAGCTTTCTTT.

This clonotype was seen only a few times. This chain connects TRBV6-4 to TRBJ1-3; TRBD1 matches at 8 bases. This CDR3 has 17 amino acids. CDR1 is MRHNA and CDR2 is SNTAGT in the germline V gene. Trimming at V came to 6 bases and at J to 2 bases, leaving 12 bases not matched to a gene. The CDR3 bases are TGTGCCAGCAGCACAAAGGCCCAGGGACAGGCTGGAAACACCATATATTTT. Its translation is CASSTKAQGQAGNTIYF.

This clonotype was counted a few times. The CDR3 protein is CASSPAGAPNEQYF. Here the CDR3 DNA reads TGTGCCAGCAGTCCCGCTGGCGCTCCTAACGAGCAGTACTTC. The J gene is TRBJ2-7, the V gene TRBV27; D unresolved. Trimming removed 5 bases at V and 5 bases at J, with 16 bases between. The germline V gene encodes CDR1 MNHEY and CDR2 SMNVEV (reference sequence). The CDR3 is made up of 14 amino acids.

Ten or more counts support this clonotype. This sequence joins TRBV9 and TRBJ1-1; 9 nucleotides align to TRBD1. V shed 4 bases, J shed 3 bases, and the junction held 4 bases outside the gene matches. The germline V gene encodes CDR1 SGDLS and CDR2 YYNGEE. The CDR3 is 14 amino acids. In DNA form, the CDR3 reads TGTGCCAGCAGCTCCCGGACAGGGGACACTGAAGCTTTCTTT. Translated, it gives CASSSRTGDTEAFF. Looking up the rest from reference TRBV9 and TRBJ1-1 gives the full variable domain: DSGVTQTPKHLITATGQRVTLRCSPRSGDLSVYWYQQSLDQGLQFLIQYYNGEERAKGNILERFSAQQFPDLHSELNLSSLELGDSALYFCASSSRTGDTEAFFGQGTRLTVV.

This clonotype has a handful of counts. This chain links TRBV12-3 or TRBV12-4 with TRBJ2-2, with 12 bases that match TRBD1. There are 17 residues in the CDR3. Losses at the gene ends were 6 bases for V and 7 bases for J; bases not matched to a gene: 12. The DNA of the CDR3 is TGTGCCAGCAGAGATACATTTGGGACAGGGGGCGACGGGGAGCTGTTTTTT. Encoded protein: CASRDTFGTGGDGELFF.

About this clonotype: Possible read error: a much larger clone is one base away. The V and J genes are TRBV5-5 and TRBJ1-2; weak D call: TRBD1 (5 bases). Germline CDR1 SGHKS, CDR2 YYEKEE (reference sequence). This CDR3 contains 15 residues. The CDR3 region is CASILMGEANYGYTF. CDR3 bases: TGTGCCAGCATCTTGATGGGGGAAGCTAACTATGGCTACACCTTC.

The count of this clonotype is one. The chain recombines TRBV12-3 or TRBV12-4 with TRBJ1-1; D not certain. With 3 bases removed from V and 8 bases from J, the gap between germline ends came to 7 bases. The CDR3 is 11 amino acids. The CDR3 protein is CASSFAAEAFF. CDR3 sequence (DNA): TGTGCCAGCAGTTTCGCAGCCGAAGCTTTCTTT.

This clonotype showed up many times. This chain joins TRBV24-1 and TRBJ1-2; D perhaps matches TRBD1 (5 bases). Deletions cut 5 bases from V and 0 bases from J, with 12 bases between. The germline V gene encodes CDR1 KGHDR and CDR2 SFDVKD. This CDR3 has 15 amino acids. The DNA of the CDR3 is TGTGCCACCAGTGGAGGGGCGAGGTCTAACTATGGCTACACCTTC. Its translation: CATSGGARSNYGYTF.